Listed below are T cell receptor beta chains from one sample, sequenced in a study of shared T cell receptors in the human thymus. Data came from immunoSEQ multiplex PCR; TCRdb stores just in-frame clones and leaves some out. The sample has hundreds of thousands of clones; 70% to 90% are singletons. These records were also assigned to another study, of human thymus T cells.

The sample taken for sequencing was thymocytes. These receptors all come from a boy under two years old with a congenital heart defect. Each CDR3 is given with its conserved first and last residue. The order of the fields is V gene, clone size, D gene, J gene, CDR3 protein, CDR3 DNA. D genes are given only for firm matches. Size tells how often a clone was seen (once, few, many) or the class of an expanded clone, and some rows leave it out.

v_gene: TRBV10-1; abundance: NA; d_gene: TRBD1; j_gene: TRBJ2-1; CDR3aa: CASSESGQGSGNEQFF; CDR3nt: TGCGCCAGCAGTGAGTCGGGACAGGGGTCTGGGAATGAGCAGTTCTTC
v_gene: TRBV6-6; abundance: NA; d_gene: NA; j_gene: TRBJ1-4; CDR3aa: CASSIQASNEKLFF; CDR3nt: TGTGCCAGCAGTATACAGGCCTCGAATGAAAAACTGTTTTTT
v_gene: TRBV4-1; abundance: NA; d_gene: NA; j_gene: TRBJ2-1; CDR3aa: CASSHTGVYNEQFF; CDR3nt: TGCGCCAGCAGCCATACGGGGGTGTACAATGAGCAGTTCTTC
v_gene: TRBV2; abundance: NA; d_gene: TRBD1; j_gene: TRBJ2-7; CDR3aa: CASSRDRSSYEQYF; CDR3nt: TGTGCCAGCAGTCGGGACAGGAGCTCCTACGAGCAGTACTTC
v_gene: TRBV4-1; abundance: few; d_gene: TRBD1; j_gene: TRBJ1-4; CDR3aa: CASSRPGTGGEKLFF; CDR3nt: TGCGCCAGCAGCCGACCAGGAACAGGGGGTGAAAAACTGTTTTTT
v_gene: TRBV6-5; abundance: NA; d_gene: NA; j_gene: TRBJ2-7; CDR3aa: CASSYSKSGPNYEQYF; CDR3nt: TGTGCCAGCAGTTACTCGAAGAGCGGGCCCAACTACGAGCAGTACTTC
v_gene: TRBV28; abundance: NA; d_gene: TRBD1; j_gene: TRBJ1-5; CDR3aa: CASRPNRGRHQPQHF; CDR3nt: TGTGCCAGCAGGCCGAACAGGGGGCGACATCAGCCCCAGCATTTT
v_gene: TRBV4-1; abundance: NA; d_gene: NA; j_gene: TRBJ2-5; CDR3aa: CASSQLVQGKETQYF; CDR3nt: TGCGCCAGCAGCCAATTGGTTCAGGGTAAAGAGACCCAGTACTTC
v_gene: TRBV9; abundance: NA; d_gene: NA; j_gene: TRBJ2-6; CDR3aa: CASTGSGANVLTF; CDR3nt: TGTGCCAGCACCGGGTCTGGGGCCAACGTCCTGACTTTC
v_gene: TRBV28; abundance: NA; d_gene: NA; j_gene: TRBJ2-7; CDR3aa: CASSLGGGRIDEQYF; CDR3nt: TGTGCCAGCAGCCTAGGGGGCGGGAGGATCGACGAGCAGTACTTC
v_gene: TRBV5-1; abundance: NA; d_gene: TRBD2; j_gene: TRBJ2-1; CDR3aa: CASSLDPGGDEQFF; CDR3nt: TGCGCCAGCAGCTTGGATCCCGGGGGGGATGAGCAGTTCTTC
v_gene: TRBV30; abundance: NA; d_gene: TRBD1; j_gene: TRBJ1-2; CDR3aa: CAWSYTGTAINYGYTF; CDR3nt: TGTGCCTGGAGTTACACCGGGACAGCAATTAACTATGGCTACACCTTC
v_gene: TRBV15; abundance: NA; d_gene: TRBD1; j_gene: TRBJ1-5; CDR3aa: CATSTWTGQPQHF; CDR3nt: TGTGCCACCAGCACCTGGACAGGTCAGCCCCAGCATTTT
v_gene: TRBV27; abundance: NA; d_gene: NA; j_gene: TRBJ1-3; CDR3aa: CASSPRDSGNTIYF; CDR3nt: TGTGCCAGCAGTCCCCGGGACTCTGGAAACACCATATATTTT
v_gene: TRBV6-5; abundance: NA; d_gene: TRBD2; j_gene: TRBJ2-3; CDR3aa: CASTGSGRAKDTQYF; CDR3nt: TGTGCCAGCACCGGTAGCGGGAGGGCCAAAGATACGCAGTATTTT
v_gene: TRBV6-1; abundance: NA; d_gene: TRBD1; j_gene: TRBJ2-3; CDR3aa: CASKPGTGTDTQYF; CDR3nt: TGTGCCAGCAAACCCGGGACAGGGACAGATACGCAGTATTTT
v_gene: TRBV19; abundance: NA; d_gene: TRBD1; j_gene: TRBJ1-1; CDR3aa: CASSIQAARGASPFMNTEAFF; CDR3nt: TGTGCCAGTAGTATACAGGCGGCCAGGGGGGCATCTCCGTTCATGAACACTGAAGCTTTCTTT
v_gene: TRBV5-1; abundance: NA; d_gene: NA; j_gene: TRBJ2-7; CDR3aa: CASSRGHKGAYEQYF; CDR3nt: TGCGCCAGCAGTCGGGGACACAAAGGAGCCTACGAGCAGTACTTC
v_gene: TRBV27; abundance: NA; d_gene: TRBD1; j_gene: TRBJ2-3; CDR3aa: CASSLNRDRAPDTQYF; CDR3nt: TGTGCCAGCAGTCTGAATCGGGACAGGGCCCCAGATACGCAGTATTTT
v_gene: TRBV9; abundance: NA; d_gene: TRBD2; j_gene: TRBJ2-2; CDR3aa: CASSVVREGGNTGELFF; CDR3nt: TGTGCCAGCAGCGTAGTCCGGGAGGGGGGTAATACCGGGGAGCTGTTTTTT
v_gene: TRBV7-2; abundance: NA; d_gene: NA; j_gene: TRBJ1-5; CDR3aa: CASSLGVGWNQPQHF; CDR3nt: TGTGCCAGCAGCTTAGGAGTGGGCTGGAATCAGCCCCAGCATTTT
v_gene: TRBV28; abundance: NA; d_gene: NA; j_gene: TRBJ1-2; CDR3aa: CASRNRAFFSSYGYTF; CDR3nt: TGTGCCAGCAGAAACAGGGCTTTTTTTTCTAGCTATGGCTACACCTTC
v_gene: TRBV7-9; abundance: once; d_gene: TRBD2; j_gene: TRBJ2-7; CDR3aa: CASSSGPNSLAGGFYEQYF; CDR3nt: TGTGCCAGCAGCTCAGGCCCCAATTCCCTAGCGGGAGGGTTCTACGAGCAGTACTTC
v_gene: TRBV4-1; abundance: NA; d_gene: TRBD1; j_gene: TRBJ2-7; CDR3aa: CASSQPSGTDSYEQYF; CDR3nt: TGCGCCAGCAGCCAACCGTCCGGGACAGACTCCTACGAGCAGTACTTC